The sequence of this T cell receptor (beta chain) was determined in a study of a mutant IDH1 vaccine in newly diagnosed glioma. Study-level background: There were eight vaccinations for patients, given in weeks 1, 3, 5, 7, 11, 15, 19 and 23. Vaccine administration was initiated 4-6 weeks following radiotherapy alone, or with temozolomide cycles.

Assay used: immunoSEQ multiplex PCR; TCRdb lists only in-frame clones, some missing. The top ten hold roughly 16% of the sample, which has about 36,000 clones, 80% seen once. Turning to this clone: What it binds is unknown.

Time point specified: week 11, during vaccination. In the vaccine, a single dose held 300 ug of the mutant IDH1 20-mer peptide, along with topical imiquimod. In germline, CDR1 is MGHRA, CDR2 YSYEKL. Trimming removed 4 bases at V and 4 bases at J, with 11 bases between. The CDR3 totals 13 residues. The sequencing here drew on peripheral blood mononuclear cells (PBMCs), taken from a glioma patient whose treatment included an IDH1 peptide vaccine. The sequence came from a woman aged 25-40 years with glioma. Some clones in this sample may be carry-over from other donors' samples. The chain uses TRBV4-1 and TRBJ2-7; D unclear. The CDR3: CASSPTVTYEQYF. In DNA, the CDR3 is TGCGCCAGCAGCCCCACCGTTACTTACGAGCAGTACTTC.